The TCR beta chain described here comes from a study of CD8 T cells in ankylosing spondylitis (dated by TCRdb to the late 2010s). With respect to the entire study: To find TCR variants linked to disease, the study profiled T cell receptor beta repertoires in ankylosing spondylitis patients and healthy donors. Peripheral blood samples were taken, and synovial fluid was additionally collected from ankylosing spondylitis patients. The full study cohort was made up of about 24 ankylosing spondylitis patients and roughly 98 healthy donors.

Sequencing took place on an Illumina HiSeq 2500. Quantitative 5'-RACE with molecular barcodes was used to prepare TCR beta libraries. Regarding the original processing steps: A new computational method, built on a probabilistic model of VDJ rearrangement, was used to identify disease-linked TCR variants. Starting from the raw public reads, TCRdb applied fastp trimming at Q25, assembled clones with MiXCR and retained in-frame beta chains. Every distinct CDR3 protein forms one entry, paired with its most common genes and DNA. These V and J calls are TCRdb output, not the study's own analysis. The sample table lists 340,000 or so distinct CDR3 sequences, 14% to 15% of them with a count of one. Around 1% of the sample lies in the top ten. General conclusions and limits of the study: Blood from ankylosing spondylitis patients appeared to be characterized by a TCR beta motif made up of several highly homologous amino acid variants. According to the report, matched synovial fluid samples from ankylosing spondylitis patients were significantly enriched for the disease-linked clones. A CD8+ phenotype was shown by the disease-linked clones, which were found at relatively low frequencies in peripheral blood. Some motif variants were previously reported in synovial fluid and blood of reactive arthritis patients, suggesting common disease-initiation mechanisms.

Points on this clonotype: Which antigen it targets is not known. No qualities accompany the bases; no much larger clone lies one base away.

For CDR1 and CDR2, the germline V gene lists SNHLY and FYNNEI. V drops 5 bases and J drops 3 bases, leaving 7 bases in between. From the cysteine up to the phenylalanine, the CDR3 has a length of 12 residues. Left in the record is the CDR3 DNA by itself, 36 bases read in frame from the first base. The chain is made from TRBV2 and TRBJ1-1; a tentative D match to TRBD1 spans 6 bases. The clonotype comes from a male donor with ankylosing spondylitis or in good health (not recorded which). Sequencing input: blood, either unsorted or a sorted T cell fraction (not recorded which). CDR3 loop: CASSTGHTEAFF. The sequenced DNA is TGTGCCAGCAGTACAGGGCACACTGAAGCTTTCTTT.